This passage covers 10 T cell receptor beta chains from one sample sequenced in a study of blood T cell repertoires in COVID-19. Sequencing was performed with immunoSEQ multiplex PCR; in TCRdb, only in-frame clones are kept and a portion is missing. This table has roughly 93,000 clones, 89% appearing once. Material for sequencing was peripheral blood. These receptors all come from a man aged 50 to 60 with acute or convalescent COVID-19.

This rearrangement joins TRBV4-1 to TRBJ2-3, with TRBD2 matching over 7 bases. The CDR3 has 15 residues. V shed 0 bases, J shed 5 bases, and the junction held 5 bases outside the gene matches. Germline CDR1 and CDR2: MGHRA and YSYEKL. CDR3 in amino acids: CASSQDTGRGDTQYF. CDR3 nucleotides: TGCGCCAGCAGCCAAGACACGGGGAGGGGAGATACGCAGTATTTT.

The chain uses TRBV5-1 and TRBJ2-1, with 12 bases that match TRBD2. After removal of 2 bases from V and 7 bases from J, the junction contained 1 base not matched to a gene. The CDR3 runs 14 residues. Germline CDR1 is SGHRS and CDR2 is YFSETQ. This CDR3 is CASSFLAGGNEQFF. The CDR3 DNA follows: TGCGCCAGCAGCTTCCTAGCGGGGGGGAATGAGCAGTTCTTC.

J is TRBJ2-4 and V is TRBV30; no clear D gene. Between the trimmed V and J ends, which lost 4 bases and 0 bases, there was a span of 7 bases. CDR3 length equals 13 residues. Germline-derived CDR1 and CDR2 are GTSNPN and SVGIG (reference sequence). CDR3 region: CAWNSIAKNIQYF. The CDR3 coding sequence is TGTGCCTGGAACTCCATAGCCAAAAACATTCAGTACTTC.

V usage is TRBV6-5 and J usage is TRBJ2-5, with 9 bases that match TRBD2. Germline V gene data show CDR1 as MNHEY and CDR2 as SVGAGI. The CDR3 runs to 15 residues. Germline trimming cut 6 bases from V and 5 bases from J; bases unmatched to any gene: 10. As DNA, the CDR3 is TGTGCCAGCAGACCCTGGCGGGGGGGCCTGGAGACCCAGTACTTC. Amino acids: CASRPWRGGLETQYF.

The rearrangement uses TRBV12-3 or TRBV12-4 and TRBJ2-2, with TRBD2 as a possible D gene (6 bases). This CDR3 comprises 13 residues. V was shortened by 11 bases and J by 2 bases, with 12 bases between the two germline ends. CDR3 amino acids: CASRAGNTGELFF. CDR3 DNA sequence: TGTGCCTCTCGGGCGGGAAACACCGGGGAGCTGTTTTTT.

The chain has TRBV3-1 (or the pseudogene TRBV3-2) and TRBJ1-2, with D hard to call. V gave up 1 base and J gave up 5 bases, with 8 bases separating them. Germline-derived CDR1 and CDR2 are LGHDT and YNNKEL (reference sequence). This CDR3 region has 13 residues. Written as DNA, the CDR3 is TGTGCCAGCAGCCAAGGGCTAGATTATGGCTACACCTTC. It is translated as CASSQGLDYGYTF.

This clone was picked up a small number of times. V and J are TRBV6-5 and TRBJ2-3, with 8 bases that match TRBD2. From germline, CDR1 is MNHEY and CDR2 SVGAGI. Trimming removed 8 bases from V and 4 bases from J; junction bases left unmatched: 2. This CDR3 comprises 12 residues. CDR3 in DNA: TGTGCCAGCCGGCGGGGGGCAGATACGCAGTATTTT. It is translated as CASRRGADTQYF.

The V gene is TRBV4-2, the J gene TRBJ2-1, with TRBD2 identical over 11 bases. The germline V gene encodes CDR1 LGHNA and CDR2 YNFKEQ. There are 21 residues in the CDR3. V trimming: 1 base; J trimming: 0 bases; junction bases outside the gene matches: 14. CDR3 in amino acids: CASSQVNPSGGRQFSYNEQFF. CDR3 DNA sequence: TGTGCCAGCAGCCAAGTGAATCCTAGCGGGGGGAGACAATTCTCCTACAATGAGCAGTTCTTC.

The chain couples TRBV19 to TRBJ2-7, with TRBD2 identical over 7 bases. The J segment lost 5 bases and the V segment lost 2 bases, leaving 9 bases of the junction unmatched. Germline loops: CDR1 LNHDA, CDR2 SQIVND (reference sequence). The CDR3 covers 15 residues. The CDR3 DNA sequence: TGTGCCAGTAGTATAAGTGGCCAGGGAGGGGACGAGCAGTACTTC. Encoded protein: CASSISGQGGDEQYF.

The chain is built from TRBV28 and TRBJ2-3, with D possibly matching TRBD2 (6 bases). The CDR3 is 15 amino acids. CDR1 and CDR2 from the germline V gene are MDHEN and SYDVKM. The ends were cut back, 6 bases at V and 6 bases at J, with 19 bases in the middle. The CDR3 nucleotides are TGTGCCAGCAGACCCGGGGTGGGAGGTTTTGATACGCAGTATTTT. It codes for CASRPGVGGFDTQYF.